Below are 20 T cell receptor beta chains sequenced from a single sample in a study of cytomegalovirus exposure and HLA in healthy donors. 13 Jbeta primers and 60 Vbeta primers were used for the PCR. The data were produced by immunoSEQ multiplex PCR, yet TCRdb's version contains in-frame clones alone and is incomplete. The sample consists of about 140,000 clones, 80% of them appearing once. Material: PBMCs. Receptors originate from a male donor in good health and CMV-seropositive.

CDR3 DNA: TGTGCCAGCAGACCCCCCGGGGGGAGGGCCGGGGAGCAGTACTTC. Translated: CASRPPGGRAGEQYF. The chain is built from TRBV7-2 and TRBJ2-7, with 7 nucleotides matching TRBD2. Germline V CDR1 and CDR2: SGHTA, FQGNSA. The CDR3 sequence is 15 residues long. V dropped 6 bases and J dropped 7; count of bases not matched to a gene: 15.

This clone was seen just once. The gene calls are TRBV19 and TRBJ2-7, with D perhaps matching TRBD1 (5 bases). Trimming stripped 3 bases from V and 2 bases from J, with 8 bases between. This CDR3 has 13 amino acids. Germline loops: CDR1 LNHDA, CDR2 SQIVND (reference sequence). In nucleotides, the CDR3 is TGTGCCAGTAGTATGGGGCCCACCTACGAGCAGTACTTC. It codes for CASSMGPTYEQYF. Complete variable domain (other parts from reference TRBV19 and TRBJ2-7): DGGITQSPKYLFRKEGQNVTLSCEQNLNHDAMYWYRQDPGQGLRLIYYSQIVNDFQKGDIAEGYSVSREKKESFPLTVTSAQKNPTAFYLCASSMGPTYEQYFGPGTRLTVT.

The rearrangement uses TRBV7-9 and TRBJ2-5; TRBD2 matches 9 bases. The trim removed 5 bases at V and 5 bases at J, leaving 12 bases unmatched. Germline V gives CDR1 SEHNR, CDR2 FQNEAQ (reference sequence). This CDR3 contains 16 residues. The CDR3 sequence is CASSQTRLAVQETQYF. The CDR3 DNA sequence: TGTGCCAGCAGCCAGACGCGACTAGCGGTTCAGGAGACCCAGTACTTC. The full variable domain, rest sourced from reference TRBV7-9 and TRBJ2-5, is DTGVSQNPRHKITKRGQNVTFRCDPISEHNRLYWYRQTLGQGPEFLTYFQNEAQLEKSRLLSDRFSAERPKGSFSTLEIQRTEQGDSAMYLCASSQTRLAVQETQYFGPGTRLLVL.

The genes are TRBV7-3 and TRBJ2-3; D might be TRBD2 (6 bases). Germline CDR1 SGHTA, CDR2 FQGTGA. Deletions cut 8 bases from V and 6 bases from J, with 9 bases between. This CDR3 contains 11 residues. The DNA for the CDR3 is TGTGCCAGCGGGGAGGCGGATACGCAGTATTTT. Protein product: CASGEADTQYF.

V usage is TRBV19 and J usage is TRBJ2-2; tentatively, D is TRBD2 (6 bases). The CDR3 has 15 amino acids. Germline CDR1 reads LNHDA; CDR2 reads SQIVND (reference sequence). V was clipped by 7 bases and J by 1 base, with 13 bases between them. For the CDR3, the DNA is TGTGCCAGTAAAGGTTGGGACTTGAACACCGGGGAGCTGTTTTTT. It yields the protein CASKGWDLNTGELFF.

This chain connects TRBV6-4 to TRBJ2-3; the match to TRBD2 covers 9 bases. CDR1 is MRHNA and CDR2 is SNTAGT in the germline V gene. The V and J ends lost 1 base and 2 bases, in that order; junction bases with no gene match: 4. This CDR3 region has 16 residues. The CDR3 region is CASSDLAGESTDTQYF. The CDR3 nucleotides read TGTGCCAGCAGTGACTTAGCGGGGGAATCCACAGATACGCAGTATTTT.

The V gene is TRBV19, the J gene TRBJ2-1; TRBD2 matches 12 bases. Germline V CDR1 and CDR2: LNHDA, SQIVND (reference sequence). The CDR3 length is 18 residues. Germline trimming cut 5 bases from V and 4 bases from J; bases unmatched to any gene: 12. Written as DNA, the CDR3 is TGTGCCAGTAGTCATTCGACTAGCGGGGGCGCGGGGTACAATGAGCAGTTCTTC. The encoded protein is CASSHSTSGGAGYNEQFF.

The rearrangement joins TRBV7-2 to TRBJ2-4; D is unclear. The CDR3 totals 11 residues. Trimming cost V 5 bases and J 9 bases, with 8 bases left between them. The germline gives CDR1 SGHTA, CDR2 FQGNSA. The CDR3 bases are TGTGCCAGCAGCCTCCGAGGCATTCAGTACTTC. Translation gives CASSLRGIQYF. Full variable domain (remainder filled in from reference TRBV7-2 and TRBJ2-4): GAGVSQSPSNKVTEKGKDVELRCDPISGHTALYWYRQSLGQGLEFLIYFQGNSAPDKSGLPSDRFSAERTGGSVSTLTIQRTQQEDSAVYLCASSLRGIQYFGAGTRLSVL.

The V gene is TRBV9, the J gene TRBJ2-7; 8 bases map to TRBD1. V lost 4 bases and J lost 7; bases outside the gene matches: 10. CDR1 is SGDLS, CDR2 YYNGEE, per germline. The CDR3 spans 14 residues. As DNA, the CDR3 is TGTGCCAGCAGCCGGACAGGGAGCCCTAGGGAGCAGTACTTC. Its protein product is CASSRTGSPREQYF.

This clone was recorded once. V and J are TRBV13 and TRBJ2-5; unclear D gene. The germline gives CDR1 PRHDT, CDR2 FYEKMQ (reference sequence). This CDR3 region has 14 residues. The V and J ends lost 5 bases and 4 bases respectively, with 14 bases between them. CDR3 amino acids: CASSLNSPAETQYF. Written as DNA, the CDR3 is TGTGCCAGCAGCCTCAACTCTCCCGCAGAGACCCAGTACTTC.

The V gene is TRBV21-1, the J gene TRBJ1-2; the table's D call TRBD1 went unverified against the DNA. TRBV21-1 is a pseudogene. There are 15 residues in the CDR3. Here the CDR3 reads CASSPGQGVTYGYTF. The CDR3 DNA follows: TGTGCCAGCAGCCCGGGACAGGGGGTGACCTATGGCTACACCTTC.

The chain combines TRBV13 with TRBJ2-3; 9 bases line up with TRBD2. CDR1 is PRHDT, CDR2 FYEKMQ, per germline (reference sequence). The CDR3 extends over 16 amino acids. V lost 1 base, J lost 4 bases, and 6 bases stayed unmatched. Written as DNA, the CDR3 is TGTGCCAGCAGCTTAGTTGCGGGGGGGAGACCAGATACGCAGTATTTT. Amino acids: CASSLVAGGRPDTQYF.

This chain uses TRBV7-9 with TRBJ1-2; tentative D call: TRBD1 (5 bases). This CDR3 has 15 residues. Trimming took off 6 bases at V and 5 bases at J, with 19 bases between the two ends. The germline gives CDR1 SEHNR, CDR2 FQNEAQ (reference sequence). CDR3 protein: CASSSGVSVFYGYTF. The DNA for the CDR3 is TGTGCCAGCAGTTCGGGGGTCTCGGTCTTTTATGGCTACACCTTC. The full variable domain, in which reference TRBV7-9 and TRBJ1-2 provide the parts outside the CDR3, is DTGVSQNPRHKITKRGQNVTFRCDPISEHNRLYWYRQTLGQGPEFLTYFQNEAQLEKSRLLSDRFSAERPKGSFSTLEIQRTEQGDSAMYLCASSSGVSVFYGYTFGSGTRLTVV.

The genes are TRBV18 and TRBJ1-1; TRBD1 matches 9 bases. The CDR3 covers 13 residues. The junction had 7 bases not matched to a gene; V was cut back by 3 bases and J by 11 bases. Germline V gene sequence: CDR1 KGHSH, CDR2 LQKENI. CDR3 amino acids: CASSPGQGRDAFF. CDR3 in DNA: TGTGCCAGCTCACCGGGACAGGGAAGAGATGCTTTCTTT.

The chain joins TRBV27 to TRBJ2-4; D remains ambiguous. V was pared by 6 bases and J by 1 base, with 10 bases between. This CDR3 spans 14 amino acids. CDR1 and CDR2 (germline): MNHEY, SMNVEV (reference sequence). This CDR3 reads CASSPLAAKNIQYF. CDR3 nucleotides: TGTGCCAGCAGCCCACTCGCGGCCAAAAACATTCAGTACTTC.

This chain joins TRBV27 and TRBJ2-5; 11 bases are shared with TRBD2. The DNA end favors TRBJ2-7, so the J call may be wrong. Germline V gene data show CDR1 as MNHEY and CDR2 as SMNVEV (reference sequence). CDR3 length equals 14 residues. The CDR3 nucleotides are TGTGCCAGCAGAAAACTAGCGGGAGTTCACGAGCAGTACTTC. It encodes CASRKLAGVHEQYF.

V gene TRBV29-1 combines with J gene TRBJ2-7; possible D gene TRBD1, 6 bases. V was pared by 6 bases and J by 4 bases, with 13 bases between. The CDR3 extends over 12 amino acids. Germline loops: CDR1 SQVTM, CDR2 ANQGSEA. The CDR3 coding sequence is TGCAGCGTATCCGGGACAATGTACGAGCAGTACTTC. Its protein is CSVSGTMYEQYF.

The J gene is TRBJ1-5, the V gene TRBV5-6; the D is unclear. The V end lost 0 bases, the J end lost 0 bases, and 7 bases lay between the germline ends. Germline V gene lookup returns CDR1 SGHDT and CDR2 YYEEEE. The CDR3 has 15 residues. DNA of the CDR3: TGTGCCAGCAGCTTGGGAGGTAATAGCAATCAGCCCCAGCATTTT. Its translation: CASSLGGNSNQPQHF.

The chain is built from TRBV5-6 and TRBJ2-3; D unresolved. Germline CDR1 and CDR2: SGHDT and YYEEEE. The length of the CDR3 is 13 residues. Trimming took off 4 bases at V and 4 bases at J, with 10 bases between the two ends. The CDR3 sequence: CASSPGRADTQYF. The CDR3 nucleotides read TGTGCCAGCAGCCCCGGCCGGGCAGATACGCAGTATTTT.

The CDR3 nucleotides read TGTGCCTCTAGCGGGAGCTCCTACGAGCAGTACTTC. It is translated as CASSGSSYEQYF. V and J are TRBV30 and TRBJ2-7; 10 bases are a match to TRBD2. The CDR3 contains 12 residues. Per the germline V gene, CDR1 is GTSNPN and CDR2 is SVGIG (reference sequence). V shed 7 bases and J 0 bases; nucleotides not matched to a gene: 0.